A single sample gave rise to the 14 T cell receptor beta chains below, sequenced in a study of monozygotic twins with inflammatory bowel disease (dated by TCRdb to between 2018 and 2021). Library construction relied on 5' RACE. The reads were generated on an Illumina HiSeq 2500. Reprocessed by TCRdb, the reads give a single entry per CDR3 protein sequence, without DNA. This sample's table has entries for around 400,000 distinct CDR3 sequences. Around 2.5% of the sample comes from the top ten. The sequencing sample was made of blood. These receptors originate from a human donor with ulcerative colitis or Crohn's disease, or a healthy co-twin of an affected twin (not recorded which).

The chain joins TRBV6-5 to TRBJ1-5. The CDR3 is made up of 15 amino acids. Germline V gene sequence: CDR1 MNHEY, CDR2 SVGAGI. The CDR3 reads CASSYRGDSNQPQHF.

The gene calls are TRBV5-1 and TRBJ1-2; TCRdb's assignment of TRBD1 cannot be checked, as there is no DNA. The CDR3 extends over 14 amino acids. The germline CDR1 and CDR2 sequences are SGHRS and YFSETQ. CDR3 in amino acids: CASSPGQGGNGYTF.

V and J are TRBV7-9 and TRBJ2-1; no DNA is available, so the TRBD2 call from TCRdb remains unchecked. The CDR3 sequence is 15 residues long. Germline values: CDR1 SEHNR, CDR2 FQNEAQ (reference sequence). The CDR3 protein is CASSPVLRGVYEQFF.

The genes are TRBV12-2 and TRBJ1-4; there is no DNA to check the TCRdb D call of TRBD1. TRBV12-2 is classified as a pseudogene. The CDR3 sequence is 13 residues long. CDR3 region: CASLGGTNEKLFF.

The chain uses TRBV5-1 and TRBJ2-7. The CDR3 contains 14 residues. The germline gives CDR1 SGHRS, CDR2 YFSETQ. CDR3 protein: CASSHPTAAYEQYF.

The rearrangement links TRBV11-2 to TRBJ2-3; there is no DNA to check the TCRdb D call of TRBD1. The CDR3 runs to 16 residues. Germline V gene sequence: CDR1 SGHAT, CDR2 FQNNGV. The CDR3 here is CASSLTRGGGTDTQYF.

The chain is built from TRBV11-2 and TRBJ1-2; the TCRdb D gene call, TRBD1, has no DNA to confirm it. Germline assignment: CDR1 SGHAT and CDR2 FQNNGV. The CDR3 has 15 residues. The CDR3 region is CASSLVRGQNYGYTF.

The gene calls are TRBV5-1 and TRBJ2-3. The CDR3 is made up of 14 amino acids. Germline V gene sequence: CDR1 SGHRS, CDR2 YFSETQ. CDR3 in amino acids: CASSWGLAEDTQYF. The full variable domain, its missing parts supplied by reference TRBV5-1 and TRBJ2-3, is KAGVTQTPRYLIKTRGQQVTLSCSPISGHRSVSWYQQTPGQGLQFLFEYFSETQRNKGNFPGRFSGRQFSNSRSEMNVSTLELGDSALYLCASSWGLAEDTQYFGPGTRLTVL.

The chain couples TRBV18 to TRBJ2-3; the TRBD1 assignment by TCRdb is unverifiable without DNA. CDR3 length equals 15 residues. The germline V gene encodes CDR1 KGHSH and CDR2 LQKENI. CDR3 in amino acids: CASSPTQGATDTQYF.

The chain has TRBV6-5 and TRBJ2-7; TCRdb designates TRBD2, a call that cannot be tested without DNA. Germline loops: CDR1 MNHEY, CDR2 SVGAGI. The CDR3 extends over 14 amino acids. The CDR3 sequence: CASSYSWEAYEQYF.

The chain carries TRBV15 and TRBJ2-2; TCRdb picks TRBD1, but there is no DNA to check that call. The CDR3 has 15 amino acids. The germline V gene encodes CDR1 LNHNV and CDR2 YYDKDF (reference sequence). The CDR3 protein is CATTPGFTAPGELFF.

The J gene is TRBJ2-7, the V gene TRBV12-3 or TRBV12-4. The CDR3 is 13 residues long. CDR3 sequence: CASSFRRNYEQYF.

The chain combines TRBV4-3 with TRBJ2-1; the D call of TRBD2 rests on TCRdb alone, since no DNA is present to check it. CDR1 LGHNA and CDR2 YSLEER come from the germline V gene. The CDR3 totals 15 residues. CDR3 sequence reads: CASSQGRASYNEQFF.

This chain links TRBV19 with TRBJ2-7; with no DNA, the TCRdb D assignment of TRBD1 cannot be verified. Germline V lookup: CDR1 LNHDA, CDR2 SQIVND (reference sequence). CDR3 length: 14 residues. The CDR3 sequence: CASSIGVQGDEQYF.